This note documents a single T cell receptor (beta chain) sequence. Its antigen is unidentified. V trimming: 6 bases; J trimming: 1 base; junction bases outside the gene matches: 4. There are 15 residues in the CDR3. The germline CDR1 and CDR2 sequences are MGHDK and SYGVNS. The sample is drawn from a study of cytomegalovirus exposure and HLA in healthy donors. As for the study in general: In an earlier analysis, around 100 million unique TCR beta sequences were found from approximately 190 million T cells. Findings of the study overall: According to an earlier analysis, most TCR beta V segments yielded productive rearrangements about 90% or about 30% of the time. High specificity and sensitivity for cytomegalovirus status were reported for the classifier. The study designated roughly 150 TCR beta chains cytomegalovirus-associated.

Primers for the PCR totalled 60 Vbeta and 13 Jbeta. Profiling relied on immunoSEQ multiplex PCR, and the TCRdb table lists in-frame clones only, not all of them. The table records around 140,000 clones, around two thirds of them present only once. This receptor was obtained from a woman aged 18-29 years in good health and CMV-seronegative. The sequenced material came from PBMCs. This chain connects TRBV25-1 to TRBJ2-2, with 8 bases that match TRBD2. The CDR3 reads CASSGAGGNTGELFF. As DNA, the CDR3 is TGTGCCAGCAGCGGGGCGGGGGGGAACACCGGGGAGCTGTTTTTT.